Following are 29 T cell receptor beta chains from one sample sequenced in a study of glioma-infiltrating T cells. The iRepertoire nested amplicon-rescue multiplex PCR amplified TCR alpha and beta CDR3s from RNA. A single record per CDR3 protein comes from TCRdb applying MiXCR to the multiplex PCR reads. The profile shows approximately 100,000 distinct CDR3 sequences, approximately 26% of them singletons. The sample consisted of glioma tissue, nonneoplastic brain tissue, or PBMCs (not recorded which). These receptors were obtained from a human donor with low-grade glioma or glioblastoma, undergoing nonglioma brain surgery, or in good health (not recorded which).

V is TRBV5-1 and J is TRBJ1-6; tentative D call: TRBD1 (5 bases). The germline V gene has CDR1 SGHRS and CDR2 YFSETQ. The CDR3 covers 14 residues. The ends were cut back, 4 bases at V and 7 bases at J, with 12 bases in the middle. CDR3 sequence reads: CASSGGWENSPLHF. The CDR3 bases are TGCGCCAGCAGCGGGGGATGGGAGAATTCACCCCTCCACTTT.

This clonotype was seen at least ten times. The V call is TRBV20-1, the J call TRBJ2-3; D may be TRBD2 (7 bases). The V end lost 4 bases, the J end lost 1 base, and 12 bases lay between the germline ends. Germline assignment: CDR1 DFQATT and CDR2 SNEGSKA (reference sequence). This CDR3 has 14 amino acids. CDR3 in amino acids: CSATGGLGTDTQYF. The CDR3 bases are TGCAGTGCTACGGGGGGCCTTGGCACAGATACGCAGTATTTT.

This clonotype showed up many times. The rearrangement joins TRBV3-1 to TRBJ1-5, with D uncertain. CDR1 is LGHDT, CDR2 YNNKEL, per germline (reference sequence). This CDR3 spans 12 amino acids. V was trimmed by 6 bases and J by 3 bases, leaving 6 bases between them. The CDR3 sequence: CASSYNNQPQHF. Written as DNA, the CDR3 is TGTGCCAGCAGTTACAACAATCAGCCCCAGCATTTT.

The chain combines TRBV7-9 with TRBJ2-2, with unresolved D. V was shortened by 2 bases and J by 7 bases, with 8 bases between the two germline ends. The CDR3 length is 13 residues. The germline CDR1 and CDR2 sequences are SEHNR and FQNEAQ (reference sequence). CDR3 region: CASSLQSYGELFF. CDR3 DNA: TGTGCCAGCAGCTTACAATCATACGGGGAGCTGTTTTTT.

CDR3 protein: CASSVAAGGFETQYF. CDR3 nucleotide sequence: TGTGCCAGCAGCGTAGCTGCGGGGGGCTTTGAGACCCAGTACTTC. The V and J genes are TRBV9 and TRBJ2-5, with 8 nucleotides matching TRBD2. In germline, CDR1 is SGDLS, CDR2 YYNGEE. Trimming removed 0 bases from V and 5 bases from J; junction bases left unmatched: 6. This CDR3 is 15 amino acids long. Full variable domain (rest looked up from reference TRBV9 and TRBJ2-5): DSGVTQTPKHLITATGQRVTLRCSPRSGDLSVYWYQQSLDQGLQFLIQYYNGEERAKGNILERFSAQQFPDLHSELNLSSLELGDSALYFCASSVAAGGFETQYFGPGTRLLVL.

Points on this clonotype: Just one base apart from a much larger clone, this may be a read error. The chain employs TRBV7-2 and TRBJ2-7; D not resolved. Trimming stripped 1 base from V and 3 bases from J, with 7 bases between. Germline CDR1 reads SGHTA; CDR2 reads FQGNSA. This CDR3 comprises 13 residues. CDR3 bases: TGTGCCAGCAGCTTAGACAAGGGCTACGAGCAGTACTTC. Translated: CASSLDKGYEQYF.

The chain couples TRBV9 to TRBJ2-5; 7 bases fit TRBD1. From germline, CDR1 is SGDLS and CDR2 YYNGEE. Trimming took 3 bases from V and 5 from J; bases not matched to a gene: 7. The CDR3 runs to 14 residues. Written as DNA, the CDR3 is TGTGCCAGCAGCGAAAGACAGGGAGTGGAGACCCAGTACTTC. Protein product: CASSERQGVETQYF.

This clonotype was seen a few times. The chain links TRBV14 to TRBJ2-1; 15 positions match TRBD2. The J segment lost 10 bases and the V segment lost 3 bases, leaving 4 bases of the junction unmatched. Germline V gene data show CDR1 as SGHDN and CDR2 as FVKESK. The CDR3 is 15 amino acids. CDR3 protein: CASSQVGTSGREQFF. The CDR3 DNA sequence: TGTGCCAGCAGCCAGGTTGGGACTAGCGGGAGGGAGCAGTTCTTC. Full variable domain (outside the CDR3, taken from reference TRBV14 and TRBJ2-1): EAGVTQFPSHSVIEKGQTVTLRCDPISGHDNLYWYRRVMGKEIKFLLHFVKESKQDESGMPNNRFLAERTGGTYSTLKVQPAELEDSGVYFCASSQVGTSGREQFFGPGTRLTVL.

This clonotype showed up many times. The V gene is TRBV4-1, the J gene TRBJ2-1; TRBD1 matches at 8 bases. The CDR3 consists of 18 residues. Germline CDR1 reads MGHRA; CDR2 reads YSYEKL. J lost 0 bases, V lost 0 bases, and 7 bases had no gene match. CDR3 region: CASSQDRQGSSSYNEQFF. The CDR3 coding sequence is TGCGCCAGCAGCCAAGATCGACAGGGGTCTAGCTCCTACAATGAGCAGTTCTTC.

This clonotype was picked up many times. CDR3 amino acids: CASLSASPNEQFF. DNA for the CDR3: TGTGCCAGCCTAAGTGCGTCACCAAATGAGCAGTTCTTC. This rearrangement joins TRBV6-1 to TRBJ2-1; D ambiguous. Germline loops: CDR1 MNHNS, CDR2 SASEGT. The CDR3 is 13 residues long. V was shortened by 8 bases and J by 7 bases, with 15 bases between the two germline ends.

The chain recombines TRBV7-9 with TRBJ2-3; 7 bases map to TRBD1. The CDR3 runs to 15 residues. V shed 5 bases and J 1 base; nucleotides not matched to a gene: 6. Germline V gives CDR1 SEHNR, CDR2 FQNEAQ (reference sequence). The CDR3 bases are TGTGCCAGCAGCCAACAGGGGACGGGCACAGATACGCAGTATTTT. Translation gives CASSQQGTGTDTQYF.

This sequence joins TRBV12-3 or TRBV12-4 and TRBJ2-4; D is uncertain. The V end was cut by 10 bases, the J end by 1 base, with 8 bases between. The CDR3 extends over 12 amino acids. CDR3 amino acids: CAIGTAKNIQYF. The CDR3, as DNA: TGTGCCATCGGAACGGCCAAAAACATTCAGTACTTC.

This clonotype was seen many times. The CDR3 protein is CASSLSPGSDDSYEQYF. CDR3 sequence (DNA): TGTGCCAGCAGCCTCTCCCCAGGAAGTGATGACTCCTACGAGCAGTACTTC. This chain joins TRBV27 and TRBJ2-7; D not resolved. Trimming pared 6 bases from V and 0 bases from J, leaving 21 bases between. The CDR3 covers 17 residues. Per the germline V gene, CDR1 is MNHEY and CDR2 is SMNVEV (reference sequence).

Ten or more counts support this clonotype. CDR3 region: CASSQDNGAMGSPLHF. The CDR3 bases are TGTGCCAGCAGCCAAGACAACGGAGCTATGGGTTCACCCCTCCACTTT. The chain uses TRBV3-1 and TRBJ1-6; D not resolved. Germline assignment: CDR1 LGHDT and CDR2 YNNKEL (reference sequence). The CDR3 contains 16 residues. V dropped 0 bases and J dropped 9 bases, with 15 bases sitting between them.

This clonotype occurred a few times. The rearrangement links TRBV7-9 to TRBJ2-2; TRBD2 agrees at 11 bases. The CDR3 is made up of 18 amino acids. Germline lookup yields CDR1 SEHNR and CDR2 FQNEAQ (reference sequence). After removal of 2 bases from V and 2 bases from J, the junction contained 7 bases not matched to a gene. The CDR3 bases are TGTGCCAGCAGCTTAATGACTAGCGGGAACATAAACACCGGGGAGCTGTTTTTT. It codes for CASSLMTSGNINTGELFF.

This clonotype was detected many times. This sequence joins TRBV7-9 and TRBJ2-1; 8 bases match TRBD2. V gave up 2 bases and J gave up 2 bases; unmatched junction bases: 2. The CDR3 is 15 amino acids. Germline CDR1 and CDR2: SEHNR and FQNEAQ (reference sequence). CDR3 DNA sequence: TGTGCCAGCAGCTTAAGCGGGGGCCCCTACAATGAGCAGTTCTTC. It codes for CASSLSGGPYNEQFF.

There are many counts of this clonotype. This rearrangement joins TRBV18 to TRBJ1-2, with 7 bases identical to TRBD1. Trimming at V came to 3 bases and at J to 0 bases, leaving 4 bases not matched to a gene. This CDR3 is 15 amino acids long. The V gene's germline CDR1 is KGHSH and CDR2 LQKENI. The CDR3 nucleotides are TGTGCCAGCTCACCCGAAGGGGGCACTAACTATGGCTACACCTTC. It translates to CASSPEGGTNYGYTF.

At least ten counts were recorded for this clonotype. The chain recombines TRBV11-2 with TRBJ2-5; D remains ambiguous. Germline V CDR1 and CDR2: SGHAT, FQNNGV. This CDR3 is 13 amino acids long. Trimming cost V 5 bases and J 1 base, with 8 bases left between them. The CDR3 DNA follows: TGTGCCAGCAGCCATCAAGTCCAAGAGACCCAGTACTTC. Its protein is CASSHQVQETQYF.

This clonotype was seen ten or more times. The genes are TRBV9 and TRBJ1-1, with D uncertain. This CDR3 region has 15 residues. The V end was cut by 4 bases, the J end by 6 bases, with 19 bases between. Germline V CDR1 and CDR2: SGDLS, YYNGEE. The CDR3 DNA sequence: TGTGCCAGCAGCCCTCGAGGAGTATCTCGGGCTGAAGCTTTCTTT. Its translation: CASSPRGVSRAEAFF.

The chain recombines TRBV6-6 with TRBJ1-1, with D maybe TRBD1 (6 bases). Germline V lookup: CDR1 MNHNY, CDR2 SVGAGI (reference sequence). The V and J ends lost 9 bases and 1 base respectively, with 18 bases between them. CDR3 size: 15 residues. The CDR3 loop is CASSGHGQTNTEAFF. In DNA, the CDR3 is TGTGCCAGTTCAGGCCACGGACAGACGAACACTGAAGCTTTCTTT.

This clonotype was seen ten or more times. CDR3 bases: TGTGCCAGCAGTATAAACAGGGGCGGCACAGATACGCAGTATTTT. It is translated as CASSINRGGTDTQYF. The rearrangement joins TRBV2 to TRBJ2-3; 7 bases line up with TRBD1. The germline CDR1 and CDR2 sequences are SNHLY and FYNNEI. The ends lost 5 bases at V and 1 base at J; junction bases unmatched: 6. CDR3 length: 15 amino acids.

DNA for the CDR3: TGTGCCAGCAGCTTTAGCGGGAGTGCAGATACGCAGTATTTT. Its protein product is CASSFSGSADTQYF. The chain combines TRBV3-1 with TRBJ2-3; 9 bases map to TRBD2. CDR1 LGHDT and CDR2 YNNKEL come from the germline V gene (reference sequence). Germline trimming cut 5 bases from V and 4 bases from J; bases unmatched to any gene: 4. The CDR3 length is 14 residues.

This chain uses TRBV7-3 with TRBJ2-3; no clear D gene. The V end was cut by 5 bases, the J end by 2 bases, with 11 bases between. CDR3 length: 14 amino acids. Germline V lookup: CDR1 SGHTA, CDR2 FQGTGA. CDR3 nucleotide sequence: TGTGCCAGCAGCCCCAGTGGCATCACAGATACGCAGTATTTT. This encodes CASSPSGITDTQYF.

This clonotype was observed at least ten times. The V gene is TRBV2, the J gene TRBJ1-2, with D possibly being TRBD1 (6 bases). V shed 5 bases and J shed 1 base, with 20 bases lying between them. The germline gives CDR1 SNHLY, CDR2 FYNNEI. CDR3 length: 17 amino acids. CDR3 residues: CASSKTQGFRFNYGYTF. CDR3 DNA sequence: TGTGCCAGCAGTAAGACTCAGGGGTTCCGCTTTAACTATGGCTACACCTTC.

The rearrangement uses TRBV9 and TRBJ2-1, with 7 bases lining up with TRBD1. With V trimmed by 0 bases and J by 7 bases, 7 bases remained unmatched. Germline V CDR1 and CDR2: SGDLS, YYNGEE. The CDR3 covers 15 residues. The CDR3 nucleotides are TGTGCCAGCAGCGTAGGCGCAGGGGGTGGAAATGAGCAGTTCTTC. Residues: CASSVGAGGGNEQFF.

This clonotype was counted at least ten times. V is TRBV6-1 and J is TRBJ2-7; maybe TRBD1 (6 bases). CDR1 MNHNS and CDR2 SASEGT come from the germline V gene. With 5 bases removed from V and 6 bases from J, the gap between germline ends came to 17 bases. The CDR3 is 14 amino acids. CDR3 loop: CASSSNTGRGEQYF. In DNA form, the CDR3 reads TGTGCCAGCAGTTCGAATACAGGGAGAGGCGAGCAGTACTTC.

The chain links TRBV27 to TRBJ2-1, with TRBD1 matching 7 bases. This CDR3 has 16 residues. Unmatched junction bases numbered 16, after V lost 6 bases and J lost 8 bases. Germline lookup yields CDR1 MNHEY and CDR2 SMNVEV (reference sequence). CDR3 amino acids: CASSPIGKGAIDEQFF. The CDR3 DNA reads TGTGCCAGCAGCCCCATCGGAAAGGGGGCAATAGATGAGCAGTTCTTC.

Concerning this clonotype: A much bigger clone sits one base away, suggesting this may be a read error. J is TRBJ2-2 and V is TRBV7-2; 8 bases align to TRBD1. The CDR3 extends over 16 amino acids. The J segment lost 1 base and the V segment lost 0 bases, leaving 1 base of the junction unmatched. Looked up from germline, CDR1 is SGHTA and CDR2 is FQGNSA. The CDR3 DNA reads TGTGCCAGCAGCTTAGCGACAGGGGAGAACACCGGGGAGCTGTTTTTT. It translates to CASSLATGENTGELFF.

This clonotype was counted many times. This chain links TRBV28 with TRBJ2-7, with unresolved D. V was trimmed by 3 bases and J by 6 bases, leaving 12 bases between them. Germline CDR1 MDHEN, CDR2 SYDVKM. The CDR3 is made up of 13 amino acids. CDR3 sequence: CASSFPTTGEQYF. The CDR3 DNA sequence: TGTGCCAGCAGTTTCCCGACAACGGGCGAGCAGTACTTC. The whole variable domain, filled in from reference TRBV28 and TRBJ2-7, reads DVKVTQSSRYLVKRTGEKVFLECVQDMDHENMFWYRQDPGLGLRLIYFSYDVKMKEKGDIPEGYSVSREKKERFSLILESASTNQTSMYLCASSFPTTGEQYFGPGTRLTVT.